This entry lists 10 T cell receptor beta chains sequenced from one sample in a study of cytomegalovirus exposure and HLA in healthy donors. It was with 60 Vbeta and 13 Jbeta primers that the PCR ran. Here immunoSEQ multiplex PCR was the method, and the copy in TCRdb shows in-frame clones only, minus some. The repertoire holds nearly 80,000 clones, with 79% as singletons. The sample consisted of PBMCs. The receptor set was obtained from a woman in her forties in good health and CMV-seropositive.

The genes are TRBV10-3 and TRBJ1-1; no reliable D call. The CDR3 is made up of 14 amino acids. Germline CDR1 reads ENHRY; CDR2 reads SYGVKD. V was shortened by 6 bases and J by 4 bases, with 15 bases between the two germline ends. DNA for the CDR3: TGTGCCATCAGGGAGGGCTTAGGCGGCACTGAAGCTTTCTTT. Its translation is CAIREGLGGTEAFF.

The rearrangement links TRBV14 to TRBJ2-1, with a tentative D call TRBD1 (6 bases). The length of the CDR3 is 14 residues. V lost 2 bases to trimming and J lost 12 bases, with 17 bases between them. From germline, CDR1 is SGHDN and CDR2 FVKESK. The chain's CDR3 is CASSQSVGARRQFF. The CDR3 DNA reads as TGTGCCAGCAGCCAATCAGTGGGGGCAAGGCGGCAGTTCTTC.

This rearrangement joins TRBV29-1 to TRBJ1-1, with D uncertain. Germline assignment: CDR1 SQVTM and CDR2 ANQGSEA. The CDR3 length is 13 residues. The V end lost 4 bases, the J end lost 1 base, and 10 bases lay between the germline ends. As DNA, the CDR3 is TGCAGCGTTGCCCACTCAGGGAACACTGAAGCTTTCTTT. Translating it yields CSVAHSGNTEAFF.

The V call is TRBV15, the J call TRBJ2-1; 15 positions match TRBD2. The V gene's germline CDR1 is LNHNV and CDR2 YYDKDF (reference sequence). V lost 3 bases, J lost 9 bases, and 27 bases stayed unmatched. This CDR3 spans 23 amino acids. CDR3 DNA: TGTGCCACCAGCAGCCAGGGGGCCCTCGGACTAGCGGGGGGGAAAGGCCACACACCTGAGCAGTTCTTC. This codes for CATSSQGALGLAGGKGHTPEQFF.

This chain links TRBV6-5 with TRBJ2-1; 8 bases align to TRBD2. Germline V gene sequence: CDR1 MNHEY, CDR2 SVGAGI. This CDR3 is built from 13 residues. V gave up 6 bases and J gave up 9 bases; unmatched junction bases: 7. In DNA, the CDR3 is TGTGCCAGCAGCCGGGGGGGCCGGTCTGAGCAGTTCTTC. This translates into CASSRGGRSEQFF.

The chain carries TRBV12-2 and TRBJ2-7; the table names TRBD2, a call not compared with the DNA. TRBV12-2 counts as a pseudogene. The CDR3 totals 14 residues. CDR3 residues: CASRWRGGSYEQYF. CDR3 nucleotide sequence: TGTGCAAGTCGCTGGCGGGGGGGCTCCTACGAGCAGTACTTC.

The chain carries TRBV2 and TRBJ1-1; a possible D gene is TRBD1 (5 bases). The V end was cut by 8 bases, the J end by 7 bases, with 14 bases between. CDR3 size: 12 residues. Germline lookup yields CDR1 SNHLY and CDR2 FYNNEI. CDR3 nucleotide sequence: TGTGCCAGCCAGGGAGAGGGACTTGAAGCTTTCTTT. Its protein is CASQGEGLEAFF.

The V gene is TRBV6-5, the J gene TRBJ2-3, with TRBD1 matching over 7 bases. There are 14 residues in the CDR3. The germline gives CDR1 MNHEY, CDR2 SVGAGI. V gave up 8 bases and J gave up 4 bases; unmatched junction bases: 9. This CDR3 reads CASLAGGSADTQYF. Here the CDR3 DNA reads TGTGCCAGCTTGGCAGGGGGAAGCGCAGATACGCAGTATTTT.

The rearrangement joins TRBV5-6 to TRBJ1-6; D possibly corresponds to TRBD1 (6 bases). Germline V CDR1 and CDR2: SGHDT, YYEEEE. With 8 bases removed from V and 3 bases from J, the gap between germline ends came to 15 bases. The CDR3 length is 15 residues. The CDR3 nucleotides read TGTGCCAGTTCAATCGACAGGAACTATAATTCACCCCTCCACTTT. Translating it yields CASSIDRNYNSPLHF.

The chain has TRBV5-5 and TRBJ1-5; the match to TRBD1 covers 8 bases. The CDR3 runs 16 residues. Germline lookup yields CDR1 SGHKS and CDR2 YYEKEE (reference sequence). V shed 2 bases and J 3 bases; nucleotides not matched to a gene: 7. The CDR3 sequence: CASSFSRTGLNQPQHF. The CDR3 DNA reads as TGTGCCAGCAGCTTCAGTAGGACAGGGCTCAATCAGCCCCAGCATTTT.